This T cell receptor (beta chain) is from a study of blood T cell repertoires in COVID-19. Overall study: COVID-19 samples from acute and convalescent phases originated in the United States, Italy and Spain. The cDNA or gDNA used as material had been derived from T cells, B-cell-depleted T cells, or PBMCs.

In the original analysis: Reference gene primer amplification yielded estimated nucleated cell counts. Some clones are missing from TCRdb's copy, which holds only in-frame ones; the method was immunoSEQ multiplex PCR. That table is the source of V, J and clone size, and D and trimming were worked out from the DNA. The table has around 100,000 clones, around 87% seen once. Sequenced input: peripheral blood. The source of this sequence is a man in his fifties or sixties with acute or convalescent COVID-19.

DNA for the CDR3: TGTGCCAGCAGGGGGAAGGCAGGGTACTATGGCTACACCTTC. This encodes CASRGKAGYYGYTF. The chain couples TRBV21-1 to TRBJ1-2; the DNA was not compared with TRBD1, the D call given in the table. TRBV21-1 is noted as a pseudogene. The CDR3 covers 14 residues.